This entry concerns a single TCR beta chain. Antigen specificity is unknown. This table comes from immunoSEQ multiplex PCR, and its TCRdb copy is limited to in-frame clones, with some not included. The sample lists approximately 9,600 clones, approximately 82% occurring once. V lost 4 bases and J lost 0; bases outside the gene matches: 8. The CDR3 covers 18 residues. The germline CDR1 and CDR2 sequences are SEHNR and FQNEAQ (reference sequence). These data come from a study of follicular helper T cells after annual influenza vaccination. Study details: Some donors were sampled over the 2013-2014, 2014-2015 and 2015-2016 vaccinations.

Regarding the study as a whole: Day 7 ICOS+CD38+ clones later appeared mostly in ICOS-CD38- cTfh.

Indicated time point: 2014-2015 season, 7 days after vaccination. This chain joins TRBV7-9 and TRBJ2-3; 12 nucleotides agree with TRBD2. The clonotype originates from an adult who received the influenza vaccine. The sample consisted of CXCR5- memory CD4+ T cells sorted from blood, taken 7 days after influenza vaccination. In DNA form, the CDR3 reads TGTGCCAGCAGCTCGACTAGCGGGAGATCCCTTAGCACAGATACGCAGTATTTT. Its protein is CASSSTSGRSLSTDTQYF.